This TCR beta chain stems from a study of CDR3 diversity in severe acne. Looked up from germline, CDR1 is SNHLY and CDR2 is FYNNEI. This CDR3 contains 13 residues. Trimming took off 4 bases at V and 4 bases at J, with 10 bases between the two ends. TCRdb itself ran the PCR reads through MiXCR, one entry per CDR3 protein. The sample records more than 85,000 distinct CDR3 sequences, more than 45% being singletons. This chain joins TRBV2 and TRBJ1-1; D is unresolved. The specimen sequenced was blood. This clonotype was sampled from a male donor with acne. The CDR3 sequence: CASSVGESTEAFF. The CDR3, as DNA: TGTGCCAGCAGTGTTGGGGAGAGCACTGAAGCTTTCTTT. Drawing the rest from reference TRBV2 and TRBJ1-1, the complete variable domain is EPEVTQTPSHQVTQMGQEVILRCVPISNHLYFYWYRQILGQKVEFLVSFYNNEISEKSEIFDDQFSVERPDGSNFTLKIRSTKLEDSAMYFCASSVGESTEAFFGQGTRLTVV.